This T cell receptor (beta chain) was recovered during a study of control samples from healthy donors and cancer patients. Generated by immunoSEQ multiplex PCR, the TCRdb table keeps only in-frame clones and is missing some. The sample comprises fewer than 130,000 clones, more than 75% of which are singletons, and 3.7% rests with the top ten. The CDR3 runs 16 residues. The germline V gene has CDR1 LGHNA and CDR2 YNFKEQ. V lost 4 bases to trimming and J lost 9 bases, with 19 bases between them. The V gene is TRBV4-2, the J gene TRBJ1-6; possible D gene TRBD1, 6 bases. The TCR originated in a woman aged 55-70 years with lung cancer. The sequenced sample consisted of PBMCs. CDR3 sequence: CASSLGGRGLASPLHF. The CDR3 DNA reads as TGTGCCAGCAGCCTCGGAGGGAGGGGGTTAGCTTCACCCCTCCACTTT.